The rows below give T cell receptor beta chains drawn from one sample of a study of T-cell memory formation after mild COVID-19. Via MiXCR, TCRdb re-called the 5' RACE reads, giving one row per CDR3 protein. Of around 90,000 distinct CDR3 sequences in the sample, about 15% were seen once. The sample was PBMCs or a T cell subset sorted from them (not recorded which). These receptors were taken from a man younger than 35 who had mild COVID-19 (a few samples of this study predate the infection). Cell type and time point are not known. The CDR3 runs from the conserved cysteine through the conserved F or W. The D gene is left open where the match is weak. Not every row has a clone size; where given, it reads once, few, many or a size class.

NA	TRBV4-3	TRBD2	TRBJ2-1	CASSQVSGGSEQFF	TGCGCCAGCAGCCAAGTATCGGGCGGGAGTGAGCAGTTCTTC
once	TRBV7-9	NA	TRBJ2-1	CASSLAGHNEQFF	TGTGCCAGCAGCTTAGCGGGTCACAATGAGCAGTTCTTC
NA	TRBV27	NA	TRBJ2-7	CASSLSQGLAYEQYF	TGTGCCAGCAGTTTATCCCAGGGTCTCGCCTACGAGCAGTACTTC
few	TRBV12-3/TRBV12-4	TRBD2	TRBJ2-3	CASLLEAGGLLDTQYF	TGTGCCAGTCTCCTGGAGGCGGGGGGTCTCTTAGATACGCAGTATTTT
NA	TRBV7-3	NA	TRBJ2-1	CASSPDVGNEQFF	TGTGCCAGCAGCCCAGACGTGGGGAATGAGCAGTTCTTC
many	TRBV7-6	NA	TRBJ1-4	CASSRSGLQEKLFF	TGTGCCAGCAGCAGATCAGGACTGCAGGAAAAACTGTTTTTT
NA	TRBV9	NA	TRBJ2-2	CASSVEQGAAGELFF	TGTGCCAGCAGCGTAGAGCAGGGAGCGGCCGGGGAGCTGTTTTTT
few	TRBV7-3	TRBD1	TRBJ2-6	CASSSGTAGANVLTF	TGTGCCAGCAGCTCTGGGACAGCCGGGGCCAACGTCCTGACTTTC
NA	TRBV4-3	NA	TRBJ2-1	CASSPFSRGASNEQFF	TGCGCCAGCAGTCCTTTTAGCAGGGGGGCTTCCAATGAGCAGTTCTTC
few	TRBV6-5	TRBD1	TRBJ2-7	CASSYSRDRGLSYEQYF	TGTGCCAGCAGTTACTCTCGGGACAGGGGGCTGTCCTACGAGCAGTACTTC
few	TRBV6-5	TRBD1	TRBJ1-5	CASSSQGSQPQHF	TGTGCCAGCAGTTCACAGGGGTCTCAGCCCCAGCATTTT
few	TRBV12-3/TRBV12-4	TRBD1	TRBJ1-5	CASSPGTEGYQPQHF	TGTGCCAGCAGCCCAGGGACAGAGGGGTATCAGCCCCAGCATTTT
NA	TRBV5-6	TRBD2	TRBJ2-3	CASSYGLAVDTQYF	TGTGCCAGCAGCTACGGACTAGCTGTCGATACGCAGTATTTT
NA	TRBV15	NA	TRBJ1-1	CATNGGRVTEAFF	TGTGCCACCAACGGGGGGCGGGTCACTGAAGCTTTCTTT
many	TRBV24-1	TRBD1	TRBJ2-5	CATSDNIRGQGNETQYF	TGTGCCACCAGTGACAACATAAGGGGGCAGGGAAATGAGACCCAGTACTTC
NA	TRBV29-1	NA	TRBJ2-3	CSVEPQEEETQYF	TGCAGCGTTGAGCCACAGGAGGAGGAAACGCAGTATTTT
many	TRBV5-1	NA	TRBJ2-1	CASSLELNEQFF	TGCGCCAGCAGCTTGGAGCTGAATGAGCAGTTCTTC
few	TRBV7-2	NA	TRBJ2-1	CASSSVGGNEQFF	TGTGCCAGCAGCTCTGTAGGGGGGAATGAGCAGTTCTTC
NA	TRBV6-5	NA	TRBJ1-1	CASSTGIRNTEAFF	TGTGCCAGCAGTACAGGGATAAGGAACACTGAAGCTTTCTTT
few	TRBV6-5	NA	TRBJ1-5	CASSYSGGVGQPQHF	TGTGCCAGCAGTTACTCGGGAGGGGTTGGTCAGCCCCAGCATTTT
many	TRBV23-1	TRBD1	TRBJ2-1	CASPGTALYNEQFF	TGCGCCAGCCCCGGGACAGCTTTATACAATGAGCAGTTCTTC
NA	TRBV27	NA	TRBJ1-5	CASSWGMGNQPQHF	TGTGCCAGCAGTTGGGGGATGGGCAATCAGCCCCAGCATTTT
few	TRBV7-2	NA	TRBJ2-7	CASSGPTGSGAYEQYF	TGTGCCAGCAGCGGCCCGACAGGATCCGGGGCCTACGAGCAGTACTTC
few	TRBV21-1	NA	TRBJ2-7	CASSKDEGSYEQYF	TGTGCCAGCAGCAAGGACGAGGGCTCCTACGAGCAGTACTTC
many	TRBV20-1	NA	TRBJ2-3	CSARDVTGSAPDTQYF	TGCAGTGCTAGAGATGTGACGGGTTCGGCCCCAGATACGCAGTATTTT
few	TRBV7-6	NA	TRBJ2-7	CASSFREFRSSEQYF	TGTGCCAGCAGCTTTAGAGAGTTTCGTTCATCCGAGCAGTACTTC
few	TRBV24-1	NA	TRBJ2-1	CATSDLNSENEQFF	TGTGCCACCAGTGATTTGAACAGCGAAAATGAGCAGTTCTTC
NA	TRBV5-4	TRBD2	TRBJ2-7	CASSFGGADSEQYF	TGTGCCAGCAGCTTCGGGGGGGCGGATAGCGAGCAGTACTTC
NA	TRBV7-9	NA	TRBJ1-4	CASSDGTGEEGANEKLFF	TGTGCCAGCAGCGACGGGACCGGGGAAGAGGGTGCTAATGAAAAACTGTTTTTT
NA	TRBV7-6	NA	TRBJ1-2	CASSLERGPLGHGYTF	TGTGCCAGCAGCTTAGAAAGAGGACCCCTTGGGCATGGCTACACCTTC
many	TRBV29-1	NA	TRBJ2-7	CSVRSSSYEQYF	TGCAGCGTTCGAAGCAGCTCCTACGAGCAGTACTTC
few	TRBV6-2/TRBV6-3	TRBD1	TRBJ2-5	CASSYVDRVEETQYF	TGTGCCAGCAGTTACGTGGACAGGGTTGAGGAGACCCAGTACTTC
NA	TRBV4-3	TRBD1	TRBJ2-1	CASSQGYDRVSYNEQFF	TGCGCCAGCAGCCAAGGCTACGACAGGGTCTCCTACAATGAGCAGTTCTTC
many	TRBV12-3/TRBV12-4	TRBD1	TRBJ2-1	CASTLQGANEQFF	TGTGCCAGCACCCTGCAGGGGGCCAATGAGCAGTTCTTC
few	TRBV20-1	TRBD2	TRBJ2-3	CSATRDYTDTQYF	TGCAGTGCTACCCGGGACTACACAGATACGCAGTATTTT
NA	TRBV4-1	NA	TRBJ1-1	CASSPAFGAEAFF	TGCGCCAGCAGCCCTGCATTTGGAGCCGAAGCTTTCTTT
few	TRBV6-5	TRBD2	TRBJ2-1	CASSYSKRSGGQFF	TGTGCCAGCAGTTACTCGAAACGGAGCGGGGGGCAGTTCTTC
NA	TRBV5-7	TRBD2	TRBJ2-7	CASSPRGYRSYEQYF	TGTGCCAGCAGCCCGCGGGGGTACCGTTCCTACGAGCAGTACTTC
NA	TRBV7-9	NA	TRBJ1-4	CASSTRGTLNLFF	TGTGCCAGCAGCACCCGGGGGACGCTTAACCTGTTTTTT
NA	TRBV20-1	NA	TRBJ1-2	CSARGAGPYGYTF	TGCAGTGCTAGAGGGGCCGGACCCTATGGCTACACCTTC
NA	TRBV28	TRBD1	TRBJ2-3	CASSPRQGTDTQYF	TGTGCCAGCAGTCCAAGACAGGGAACAGATACGCAGTATTTT
few	TRBV6-5	NA	TRBJ2-2	CASTYGSPGELFF	TGTGCCAGCACCTACGGGAGTCCCGGGGAGCTGTTTTTT
few	TRBV7-6	NA	TRBJ2-1	CASSLIGRGTLDEQFF	TGTGCCAGCAGCTTAATTGGACGGGGCACCCTAGATGAGCAGTTCTTC
NA	TRBV24-1	NA	TRBJ2-1	CATSDFRGTGYNEQFF	TGTGCCACCAGTGATTTTCGCGGGACGGGTTACAATGAGCAGTTCTTC
NA	TRBV11-2	NA	TRBJ2-3	CASSLGPRGADTQYF	TGTGCCAGCAGCCTAGGACCCCGGGGAGCGGATACGCAGTATTTT
few	TRBV12-3/TRBV12-4	TRBD1	TRBJ1-2	CASSYGPGQGFGYTF	TGTGCCAGCAGCTATGGCCCGGGACAGGGATTCGGCTACACCTTC
NA	TRBV5-1	TRBD1	TRBJ2-2	CASSETGVGNTGELFF	TGCGCCAGCAGCGAGACAGGGGTAGGGAACACCGGGGAGCTGTTTTTT
NA	TRBV12-3/TRBV12-4	NA	TRBJ1-4	CASSVYGTNEKLFF	TGTGCCAGCAGCGTCTATGGAACTAATGAAAAACTGTTTTTT
few	TRBV4-1	NA	TRBJ2-1	CASSQEPGTIEGEQFF	TGCGCCAGCAGCCAAGAACCGGGGACAATCGAGGGTGAGCAGTTCTTC
NA	TRBV4-3	NA	TRBJ2-2	CASSQDGGTTNTGELFF	TGCGCCAGCAGCCAAGATGGTGGGACGACGAACACCGGGGAGCTGTTTTTT
NA	TRBV20-1	TRBD1	TRBJ1-2	CSARDVRQGARNYGYTF	TGCAGTGCTAGAGATGTGAGACAGGGGGCGCGGAACTATGGCTACACCTTC
NA	TRBV9	TRBD2	TRBJ2-5	CASSPTPSGTRRQYF	TGTGCCAGCAGCCCAACCCCTAGCGGCACGAGGCGCCAGTACTTC
NA	TRBV5-6	NA	TRBJ1-1	CASSLEAGPEAFF	TGTGCCAGCAGCTTGGAGGCCGGACCTGAAGCTTTCTTT
few	TRBV6-2/TRBV6-3	NA	TRBJ2-7	CASSYGREQYF	TGTGCCAGCAGTTACGGGCGCGAGCAGTACTTC
few	TRBV12-3/TRBV12-4	TRBD2	TRBJ2-1	CASSWGLAGVKQFF	TGTGCCAGCAGTTGGGGACTAGCGGGGGTGAAGCAGTTCTTC
few	TRBV30	TRBD2	TRBJ2-7	CACSTGGYSYEQYF	TGTGCCTGCTCCACGGGGGGGTACTCCTACGAGCAGTACTTC
many	TRBV5-1	NA	TRBJ2-6	CASSFGDTSSGANVLTF	TGCGCCAGCAGCTTTGGCGATACGAGCTCTGGGGCCAACGTCCTGACTTTC
few	TRBV7-7	NA	TRBJ1-6	CASSFSTTYSPLHF	TGTGCTAGCAGCTTCAGCACCACATATTCACCCCTCCACTTT
NA	TRBV10-3	NA	TRBJ1-2	CAISETGTGSYGYTF	TGTGCCATCAGTGAGACCGGTACAGGGAGCTATGGCTACACCTTC